These 27 T cell receptor beta chains share one sample of origin, sequenced in a study of cytomegalovirus exposure and HLA in healthy donors. Using immunoSEQ multiplex PCR, the repertoire was profiled, and TCRdb retains in-frame clones only, with some absent. The sample has some 140,000 clones, 86% seen once. Sequenced: PBMCs. Every receptor here comes from a man aged 18-30 years in good health and CMV-seropositive.

The gene calls are TRBV7-8 and TRBJ2-7; 10 nucleotides agree with TRBD2. V trimming: 4 bases; J trimming: 3 bases; junction bases outside the gene matches: 6. Germline loops: CDR1 SGHVS, CDR2 FQNEAQ. The CDR3 runs to 15 residues. DNA of the CDR3: TGTGCCAGCAGCTCAGCGGCTAGCGGGGGCTACGAGCAGTACTTC. This encodes CASSSAASGGYEQYF.

The rearrangement uses TRBV5-1 and TRBJ2-5; 7 bases match TRBD2. Germline CDR1 and CDR2: SGHRS and YFSETQ. The CDR3 length is 16 residues. With V trimmed by 0 bases and J by 5 bases, 10 bases remained unmatched. The CDR3 DNA reads TGCGCCAGCAGCTTGGCCCTAGCGGACCTAGGGGAGACCCAGTACTTC. Translated: CASSLALADLGETQYF.

The chain carries TRBV7-9 and TRBJ1-2; D remains unclear. V dropped 4 bases and J dropped 6 bases, with 18 bases sitting between them. This CDR3 spans 15 amino acids. Looked up from germline, CDR1 is SEHNR and CDR2 is FQNEAQ (reference sequence). The CDR3 DNA sequence: TGTGCCAGCAGCTCCTTGGACGGGGAGCTGAATGGCTACACCTTC. Translating gives CASSSLDGELNGYTF.

The rearrangement joins TRBV5-1 to TRBJ2-7; TRBD1 matches at 8 bases. The CDR3 contains 16 residues. V trimming: 0 bases; J trimming: 4 bases; junction bases outside the gene matches: 9. Germline V lookup: CDR1 SGHRS, CDR2 YFSETQ. The CDR3 sequence: CASSLAGGQGAYEQYF. CDR3 coding DNA: TGCGCCAGCAGCTTGGCTGGCGGACAGGGAGCTTACGAGCAGTACTTC.

The chain carries TRBV5-1 and TRBJ1-2, with 8 bases lining up with TRBD1. The CDR3 runs to 15 residues. The trim removed 3 bases at V and 0 bases at J, leaving 4 bases unmatched. The V gene's germline CDR1 is SGHRS and CDR2 YFSETQ. The CDR3 region is CASSSTGATNYGYTF. CDR3 in DNA: TGCGCCAGCAGCTCGACAGGGGCGACTAACTATGGCTACACCTTC. The whole variable domain, remainder taken from reference TRBV5-1 and TRBJ1-2, is KAGVTQTPRYLIKTRGQQVTLSCSPISGHRSVSWYQQTPGQGLQFLFEYFSETQRNKGNFPGRFSGRQFSNSRSEMNVSTLELGDSALYLCASSSTGATNYGYTFGSGTRLTVV.

The chain joins TRBV27 to TRBJ2-2, with D perhaps TRBD2 (7 bases). Germline assignment: CDR1 MNHEY and CDR2 SMNVEV (reference sequence). This CDR3 region has 17 residues. The ends were cut back, 8 bases at V and 7 bases at J, with 26 bases in the middle. CDR3 residues: CASATPLLRGLIGELFF. DNA for the CDR3: TGTGCCAGCGCCACGCCCTTACTGCGGGGGCTAATCGGGGAGCTGTTTTTT.

CDR3 nucleotides: TGTGCCAGCAGCTTAGGACAGCCCTACGAGCAGTACTTC. This encodes CASSLGQPYEQYF. The chain has TRBV7-2 and TRBJ2-7; tentative D call: TRBD1 (5 bases). V was shortened by 1 base and J by 2 bases, with 6 bases between the two germline ends. Germline V CDR1 and CDR2: SGHTA, FQGNSA. The CDR3 extends over 13 amino acids. Complete variable domain (other parts from reference TRBV7-2 and TRBJ2-7): GAGVSQSPSNKVTEKGKDVELRCDPISGHTALYWYRQSLGQGLEFLIYFQGNSAPDKSGLPSDRFSAERTGGSVSTLTIQRTQQEDSAVYLCASSLGQPYEQYFGPGTRLTVT.

This rearrangement joins TRBV18 to TRBJ2-2, with 7 bases identical to TRBD1. The CDR3 is 13 amino acids. V was clipped by 4 bases and J by 7 bases; unmatched bases: 3. CDR1 and CDR2 (germline): KGHSH, LQKENI. Written as DNA, the CDR3 is TGTGCCAGCTCACAGGGGGCAGTCGGGGAGCTGTTTTTT. This sequence encodes CASSQGAVGELFF. The full variable domain, its missing parts supplied by reference TRBV18 and TRBJ2-2, is NAGVMQNPRHLVRRRGQEARLRCSPMKGHSHVYWYRQLPEEGLKFMVYLQKENIIDESGMPKERFSAEFPKEGPSILRIQQVVRGDSAAYFCASSQGAVGELFFGEGSRLTVL.

This chain uses TRBV19 with TRBJ2-5, with D tentatively TRBD2 (5 bases). Germline V gives CDR1 LNHDA, CDR2 SQIVND (reference sequence). CDR3 length: 17 residues. The V and J ends lost 1 base and 1 base respectively, with 16 bases between them. The CDR3 DNA reads TGTGCCAGTAGTATAGGATCGGGCCAGCGGAGCCAAGAGACCCAGTACTTC. It translates to CASSIGSGQRSQETQYF. The entire variable domain, with the rest obtained from reference TRBV19 and TRBJ2-5, is as follows: DGGITQSPKYLFRKEGQNVTLSCEQNLNHDAMYWYRQDPGQGLRLIYYSQIVNDFQKGDIAEGYSVSREKKESFPLTVTSAQKNPTAFYLCASSIGSGQRSQETQYFGPGTRLLVL.

This chain connects TRBV27 to TRBJ2-7, with TRBD2 identical over 14 bases. CDR1 is MNHEY and CDR2 is SMNVEV in the germline V gene (reference sequence). This CDR3 has 16 residues. J was trimmed by 7 bases and V by 6 bases; bases with no gene match: 11. The CDR3 DNA follows: TGTGCCAGCAGCCCCGGGACTAGCGGGAGCCCCAGGGAGCAGTACTTC. It translates to CASSPGTSGSPREQYF.

The chain employs TRBV2 and TRBJ2-6; TRBD2 agrees at 13 bases. The CDR3 has 19 amino acids. In germline, CDR1 is SNHLY, CDR2 FYNNEI. V lost 6 bases and J lost 0; bases outside the gene matches: 8. The CDR3 sequence is CASSRTSGGPRSGANVLTF. The CDR3 DNA sequence: TGTGCCAGCAGCCGGACTAGCGGGGGACCTCGCTCTGGGGCCAACGTCCTGACTTTC.

The V gene is TRBV2, the J gene TRBJ1-5; D is ambiguous. Germline V CDR1 and CDR2: SNHLY, FYNNEI. V dropped 7 bases and J dropped 0 bases, with 10 bases sitting between them. The CDR3 is made up of 14 amino acids. The CDR3 DNA reads TGTGCCAGCACCCGCAGGAATAGCAATCAGCCCCAGCATTTT. Its translation: CASTRRNSNQPQHF.

The rearrangement links TRBV27 to TRBJ2-2; 11 nucleotides line up with TRBD2. With 6 bases clipped from V and 1 base from J, the junction kept 7 bases outside the gene matches. From germline, CDR1 is MNHEY and CDR2 SMNVEV (reference sequence). The CDR3 is 17 amino acids. DNA for the CDR3: TGTGCCAGCAGGCGACTAGCGGGGCACATGAACACCGGGGAGCTGTTTTTT. Protein sequence: CASRRLAGHMNTGELFF.

This clone came up once. J is TRBJ2-7 and V is TRBV7-2; 7 bases agree with TRBD1. CDR1 and CDR2 from the germline V gene are SGHTA and FQGNSA. The CDR3 spans 14 residues. V shed 1 base, J shed 2 bases, and the junction held 2 bases outside the gene matches. The CDR3 is CASSLGGQPYEQYF. CDR3 DNA sequence: TGTGCCAGCAGCTTAGGGGGACAGCCCTACGAGCAGTACTTC.

This chain uses TRBV6-4 with TRBJ2-7; 9 nucleotides match TRBD1. Germline-derived CDR1 and CDR2 are MRHNA and SNTAGT. The CDR3 runs 16 residues. Unmatched junction bases numbered 6, after V lost 2 bases and J lost 1 base. CDR3 coding DNA: TGTGCCAGCAGTGACAGGAAGACAGGGGGTTCCTACGAGCAGTACTTC. Translation gives CASSDRKTGGSYEQYF.

V and J are TRBV10-3 and TRBJ1-1, with 7 bases matching TRBD1. From germline, CDR1 is ENHRY and CDR2 SYGVKD. Losses at the gene ends were 0 bases for V and 2 bases for J; bases not matched to a gene: 3. The CDR3 is made up of 15 amino acids. For the CDR3, the DNA is TGTGCCATCAGTGAGTCGGGGACAGCTAACACTGAAGCTTTCTTT. It specifies CAISESGTANTEAFF.

The chain is built from TRBV18 and TRBJ2-5, with D maybe TRBD1 (7 bases). The V end was cut by 3 bases, the J end by 5 bases, with 25 bases between. The CDR3 spans 18 residues. Germline loops: CDR1 KGHSH, CDR2 LQKENI. In DNA form, the CDR3 reads TGTGCCAGCTCACCCCTCCCCGCCCGAACGACAGGGAGGGAGACCCAGTACTTC. Its protein product is CASSPLPARTTGRETQYF.

CDR3 sequence: CAIAAETFSSGSYEQYF. In nucleotides, the CDR3 is TGTGCCATCGCGGCTGAGACTTTTTCTAGCGGCTCCTACGAGCAGTACTTC. This chain joins TRBV10-3 and TRBJ2-7, with 7 positions matching TRBD2. V lost 8 bases, J lost 0 bases, and 16 bases stayed unmatched. CDR1 is ENHRY, CDR2 SYGVKD, per germline. The CDR3 is made up of 17 amino acids.

V gene TRBV7-9 combines with J gene TRBJ1-5; a possible D gene is TRBD1 (5 bases). Germline loops: CDR1 SEHNR, CDR2 FQNEAQ (reference sequence). Trimming removed 5 bases at V and 1 base at J, with 9 bases between. This CDR3 is built from 14 residues. DNA of the CDR3: TGTGCCAGCAGCCCAGGGTCAAGCAATCAGCCCCAGCATTTT. The encoded protein is CASSPGSSNQPQHF. Supplemented by reference TRBV7-9 and TRBJ1-5, the full variable domain reads DTGVSQNPRHKITKRGQNVTFRCDPISEHNRLYWYRQTLGQGPEFLTYFQNEAQLEKSRLLSDRFSAERPKGSFSTLEIQRTEQGDSAMYLCASSPGSSNQPQHFGDGTRLSIL.

The chain recombines TRBV4-2 with TRBJ2-7; 8 nucleotides match TRBD2. This CDR3 is built from 17 residues. V lost 0 bases to trimming and J lost 4 bases; unmatched junction nucleotides: 11. Germline V gives CDR1 LGHNA, CDR2 YNFKEQ. The CDR3 region has the DNA TGTGCCAGCAGCCAAGATCTGGGAAGCGGGAGAAGGTACGAGCAGTACTTC. It codes for CASSQDLGSGRRYEQYF.

The table lists this clone with a few counts. The chain employs TRBV7-2 and TRBJ2-7; TRBD2 is a possible D gene (6 bases). The germline gives CDR1 SGHTA, CDR2 FQGNSA. This CDR3 has 14 amino acids. V shed 5 bases and J shed 2 bases, with 13 bases lying between them. CDR3 sequence (DNA): TGTGCCAGCAGCCATGGACTATCGCCCTACGAGCAGTACTTC. The encoded protein is CASSHGLSPYEQYF.

This rearrangement joins TRBV4-3 to TRBJ1-2; TRBD1 agrees at 8 bases. The CDR3 is 14 amino acids. The germline CDR1 and CDR2 sequences are LGHNA and YSLEER. After removal of 3 bases from V and 6 bases from J, the junction contained 6 bases not matched to a gene. The CDR3 here is CASSHPGGAHGYTF. CDR3 nucleotides: TGCGCCAGCAGCCATCCAGGGGGCGCCCATGGCTACACCTTC.

The genes are TRBV7-2 and TRBJ1-3; D is unresolved. The CDR3 is 16 amino acids. Germline values: CDR1 SGHTA, CDR2 FQGNSA. Trimming took 2 bases from V and 0 from J, leaving 11 bases between them. This chain's CDR3 is CASSLYRQSSGNTIYF. Written as DNA, the CDR3 is TGTGCCAGCAGCTTATACCGCCAGTCCTCTGGAAACACCATATATTTT.

The rearrangement links TRBV6-1 to TRBJ2-7; 9 positions agree with TRBD1. Germline CDR1 is MNHNS and CDR2 is SASEGT. V gave up 4 bases and J gave up 2 bases; unmatched junction bases: 6. The CDR3 is 15 residues long. The CDR3 nucleotides read TGTGCCAGCAGTGCGGGGGACAGGGCCGCCTACGAGCAGTACTTC. This sequence encodes CASSAGDRAAYEQYF.

For the CDR3, the DNA is TGTGCCAGCTCACCACCCACGGGGGAGCATTTCTACGAGCAGTACTTC. Protein product: CASSPPTGEHFYEQYF. This rearrangement joins TRBV18 to TRBJ2-7; a possible D gene is TRBD2 (6 bases). The V gene lost 0 bases and the J gene lost 3 bases, with 15 bases spanning the gap. CDR1 and CDR2 (germline): KGHSH, LQKENI. The CDR3 is 16 residues long.

The gene calls are TRBV7-8 and TRBJ2-2; D might be TRBD2 (6 bases). V was cut by 4 bases and J by 2 bases, with 11 bases left in between. The V gene's germline CDR1 is SGHVS and CDR2 FQNEAQ. The length of the CDR3 is 15 residues. CDR3 in DNA: TGTGCCAGCAGCTCCGGGACTTTTAACACCGGGGAGCTGTTTTTT. Protein product: CASSSGTFNTGELFF.

The chain carries TRBV5-1 and TRBJ2-1; 9 bases align to TRBD1. From germline, CDR1 is SGHRS and CDR2 YFSETQ. With 4 bases clipped from V and 8 bases from J, the junction kept 7 bases outside the gene matches. This CDR3 has 14 residues. The CDR3 coding sequence is TGCGCCAGCAGCGTTGACAGGGGGTGGGATGAGCAGTTCTTC. It codes for CASSVDRGWDEQFF.